This TCR beta chain was identified during a study of T cells after posttransplantation cyclophosphamide. Study conclusions and caveats: TRB clonality was highly associated with recipient CMV seropositivity and reactivation. Tissue-infiltrating T cells from skin or gut overlapped little with blood T cells.

Data came from immunoSEQ multiplex PCR; TCRdb stores just in-frame clones and leaves some out. The sample shows 15,000 to 20,000 clones, around 85% of them seen only once. The CDR3 loop spans 13 amino acids. Per the germline V gene, CDR1 is LNHDA and CDR2 is SQIVND (reference sequence). The V segment lost 5 bases and the J segment 4 bases; nucleotides outside the gene matches: 4. Methotrexate plus calcineurin inhibitor accompanied controls' myeloablative marrow transplants; sampling was 1 year later. This clone appeared once. Its target is not known. The chain employs TRBV19 and TRBJ1-1; TRBD1 aligns across 7 bases. The specimen was PBMCs, collected after allogeneic stem cell transplant with calcineurin inhibitor and methotrexate. This TCR derives from a female patient aged 18-29 years who received an allogeneic stem cell transplant from an unrelated donor, was CMV-positive, and had acute and chronic GVHD. The graft donor may be the source of some T cells. The CDR3 coding sequence is TGTGCCAGTAGTCTTACAGGGGCCACTGAAGCTTTCTTT. Amino acids: CASSLTGATEAFF.